One and the same sample provided the 22 T cell receptor beta chains below, sequenced in a study of CD8 T cells in Susac syndrome. RNA totalling roughly 0.45 to 1 ug underwent reverse transcription with random hexamers. TCRdb reprocessed the immunoSEQ multiplex PCR reads via MiXCR and lists one record per CDR3 protein. The table shows around 200,000 distinct CDR3 sequences, with roughly 94% occurring only once. The sequenced sample was CD8+ T cells from PBMCs. Every receptor here comes from a human donor with Susac syndrome.

This clonotype occurred once. The chain employs TRBV7-9 and TRBJ1-2; D is uncertain. V lost 1 base and J lost 7, with 16 bases in between. Germline CDR1 SEHNR, CDR2 FQNEAQ (reference sequence). The CDR3 has 15 amino acids. CDR3 amino acids: CASSLVPSADFGYTF. The CDR3 region has the DNA TGTGCCAGCAGCTTAGTCCCCAGCGCGGACTTTGGCTACACCTTC.

The chain uses TRBV5-6 and TRBJ1-1; D is uncertain. V was cut by 4 bases and J by 2 bases, with 15 bases left in between. Per the germline V gene, CDR1 is SGHDT and CDR2 is YYEEEE. The CDR3 runs to 15 residues. The chain's CDR3 is CASSLATGLNTEAFF. CDR3 bases: TGTGCCAGCAGCCTCGCGACCGGATTAAACACTGAAGCTTTCTTT. Full variable domain (rest looked up from reference TRBV5-6 and TRBJ1-1): DAGVTQSPTHLIKTRGQQVTLRCSPKSGHDTVSWYQQALGQGPQFIFQYYEEEERQRGNFPDRFSGHQFPNYSSELNVNALLLGDSALYLCASSLATGLNTEAFFGQGTRLTVV.

This clonotype appeared a few times. The rearrangement links TRBV6-5 to TRBJ1-6; 7 nucleotides align to TRBD1. This CDR3 contains 14 residues. With V trimmed by 2 bases and J by 5 bases, 0 bases remained unmatched. Germline-derived CDR1 and CDR2 are MNHEY and SVGAGI. The CDR3 loop is CASSYGTDNSPLHF. CDR3 coding DNA: TGTGCCAGCAGTTACGGGACAGATAATTCACCCCTCCACTTT.

The chain uses TRBV2 and TRBJ2-1, with D perhaps matching TRBD1 or TRBD2 (5 bases each). The V end lost 6 bases, the J end lost 7 bases, and 10 bases lay between the germline ends. Germline CDR1 SNHLY, CDR2 FYNNEI. The CDR3 consists of 12 residues. The CDR3 DNA is TGTGCCAGCAGGGGACCCAGGAATGAGCAGTTCTTC. It specifies CASRGPRNEQFF.

The gene calls are TRBV7-9 and TRBJ2-1; TRBD2 matches 12 bases. The germline V gene encodes CDR1 SEHNR and CDR2 FQNEAQ (reference sequence). There are 19 residues in the CDR3. The V and J ends lost 2 bases and 5 bases, in that order; junction bases with no gene match: 13. Here the CDR3 reads CASSLSWLAGGPSHNEQFF. CDR3 nucleotide sequence: TGTGCCAGCAGCTTAAGTTGGCTAGCGGGAGGGCCGAGCCACAATGAGCAGTTCTTC.

In DNA form, the CDR3 reads TGTGCCAGTAGCCCCTTCGAGAATGAGCAGTTCTTC. Translation: CASSPFENEQFF. This rearrangement joins TRBV19 to TRBJ2-1; the D is unclear. CDR1 is LNHDA, CDR2 SQIVND, per germline (reference sequence). CDR3 length: 12 residues. V was clipped by 6 bases and J by 7 bases, with 10 bases between them.

The V call is TRBV4-1, the J call TRBJ2-5; 7 nucleotides agree with TRBD2. Germline CDR1 is MGHRA and CDR2 is YSYEKL. V was pared by 3 bases and J by 5 bases, with 6 bases of the junction left unmatched. The CDR3 totals 14 residues. CDR3 nucleotide sequence: TGCGCCAGCAGCCAGGGGGGGGGAGTGGAGACCCAGTACTTC. Encoded protein: CASSQGGGVETQYF.

The chain carries TRBV18 and TRBJ2-7; D is unclear. Germline-derived CDR1 and CDR2 are KGHSH and LQKENI. This CDR3 has 15 amino acids. V was trimmed by 2 bases and J by 3 bases, leaving 14 bases between them. The CDR3, as DNA: TGTGCCAGCTCACCAAGGGCCTCTTCCAACTACGAGCAGTACTTC. Protein: CASSPRASSNYEQYF.

The rearrangement links TRBV28 to TRBJ2-5; 9 bases line up with TRBD2. Germline loops: CDR1 MDHEN, CDR2 SYDVKM. This CDR3 comprises 17 residues. Trimming at V came to 1 base and at J to 1 base, leaving 7 bases not matched to a gene. CDR3 DNA sequence: TGTGCCAGCAGTTTATCCCCACTAGCGGGCATCCAAGAGACCCAGTACTTC. This encodes CASSLSPLAGIQETQYF.

The V and J genes are TRBV27 and TRBJ2-7; D perhaps matches TRBD1 (6 bases). The CDR3 extends over 15 amino acids. Per the germline V gene, CDR1 is MNHEY and CDR2 is SMNVEV (reference sequence). V lost 5 bases and J 7 bases, leaving 21 bases between the germline ends. The CDR3: CASSPHGTPSGEQYF. For the CDR3, the DNA is TGTGCCAGCAGTCCACACGGGACACCCAGTGGGGAGCAGTACTTC.

The genes are TRBV6-5 and TRBJ2-1; no clear D. Germline CDR1 is MNHEY and CDR2 is SVGAGI. The length of the CDR3 is 16 residues. Trimming stripped 2 bases from V and 8 bases from J, with 19 bases between. This chain's CDR3 is CASSYAHRTITDEQFF. In nucleotides, the CDR3 is TGTGCCAGCAGTTACGCACATCGGACGATAACGGATGAGCAGTTCTTC.

The gene calls are TRBV7-8 and TRBJ2-1; D might be TRBD2 (6 bases). CDR1 SGHVS and CDR2 FQNEAQ come from the germline V gene. CDR3 length: 18 residues. Trimming removed 1 base at V and 3 bases at J, with 19 bases between. The DNA for the CDR3 is TGTGCCAGCAGCTTAGGGGTGTTTTTAGCGGAGAACTACAATGAGCAGTTCTTC. The encoded protein is CASSLGVFLAENYNEQFF.

The chain uses TRBV15 and TRBJ2-7, with TRBD1 matching over 11 bases. There are 14 residues in the CDR3. V lost 3 bases to trimming and J lost 5 bases; unmatched junction nucleotides: 3. The germline gives CDR1 LNHNV, CDR2 YYDKDF (reference sequence). The CDR3 DNA reads as TGTGCCACCAGCAGGGACAGGGGGCGGAACGAGCAGTACTTC. Translation gives CATSRDRGRNEQYF.

The rearrangement joins TRBV7-2 to TRBJ2-7, with TRBD1 identical over 9 bases. The trim removed 6 bases at V and 1 base at J, leaving 10 bases unmatched. Per germline, CDR1 SGHTA and CDR2 FQGNSA. CDR3 length: 16 residues. For the CDR3, the DNA is TGTGCCAGCAGGAAACCCGGGACAGGGAGTTCCTACGAGCAGTACTTC. The encoded protein is CASRKPGTGSSYEQYF.

The genes are TRBV19 and TRBJ1-5, with a weak D call TRBD1 (5 bases). The CDR3 is 16 amino acids. V gave up 1 base and J gave up 6 bases, with 16 bases separating them. Germline CDR1 reads LNHDA; CDR2 reads SQIVND (reference sequence). The CDR3: CASSIGAGLLIQPQHF. CDR3 nucleotides: TGTGCCAGTAGTATAGGGGCAGGGTTGTTGATTCAGCCCCAGCATTTT.

The chain joins TRBV12-3 or TRBV12-4 to TRBJ2-3; 13 nucleotides agree with TRBD2. V lost 4 bases and J lost 5; bases outside the gene matches: 15. The CDR3 contains 19 residues. As DNA, the CDR3 is TGTGCCAGCAGTTCGAGCCGCCCTACTAGCGGGGGGGCCGAAGATACGCAGTATTTT. Its translation is CASSSSRPTSGGAEDTQYF.

The chain has TRBV27 and TRBJ2-3; tentatively, D is TRBD1 or TRBD2 (6 bases each). Germline assignment: CDR1 MNHEY and CDR2 SMNVEV (reference sequence). This CDR3 has 15 residues. With 6 bases removed from V and 6 bases from J, the gap between germline ends came to 19 bases. In DNA, the CDR3 is TGTGCCAGCAGCTATCAAAGGGGGGCCGTGGATACGCAGTATTTT. Translated, it gives CASSYQRGAVDTQYF.

The chain combines TRBV7-2 with TRBJ2-5; no clear D. The V end was cut by 2 bases, the J end by 6 bases, with 4 bases between. Germline V gene data show CDR1 as SGHTA and CDR2 as FQGNSA. The CDR3 contains 11 residues. In nucleotides, the CDR3 is TGTGCCAGCAGCTTATCCAAGACCCAGTACTTC. This gives the protein CASSLSKTQYF.

The genes are TRBV20-1 and TRBJ2-7; 8 bases map to TRBD1. Looked up from germline, CDR1 is DFQATT and CDR2 is SNEGSKA (reference sequence). The CDR3 has 13 residues. Losses at the gene ends were 6 bases for V and 7 bases for J; bases not matched to a gene: 11. The CDR3 spells CSAAGQVVGEQYF. The DNA of the CDR3 is TGCAGTGCCGCGGGACAGGTCGTGGGTGAGCAGTACTTC.

CDR3 loop: CASRQLAGGGNEQFF. The CDR3 DNA reads as TGTGCCAGCAGACAACTAGCGGGAGGTGGAAATGAGCAGTTCTTC. The chain is built from TRBV5-4 and TRBJ2-1; the match to TRBD2 covers 12 bases. Germline-derived CDR1 and CDR2 are SGHNT and YYREEE (reference sequence). V gave up 5 bases and J gave up 7 bases; unmatched junction bases: 7. The CDR3 runs to 15 residues. The whole variable domain, filled in from reference TRBV5-4 and TRBJ2-1, reads ETGVTQSPTHLIKTRGQQVTLRCSSQSGHNTVSWYQQALGQGPQFIFQYYREEENGRGNFPPRFSGLQFPNYSSELNVNALELDDSALYLCASRQLAGGGNEQFFGPGTRLTVL.

The rearrangement uses TRBV4-2 and TRBJ2-3, with 12 bases aligning to TRBD2. From germline, CDR1 is LGHNA and CDR2 YNFKEQ. V lost 0 bases and J lost 8; bases outside the gene matches: 12. The length of the CDR3 is 18 residues. The CDR3 spells CASSQDPLAGGISATQYF. Here the CDR3 DNA reads TGTGCCAGCAGCCAAGATCCTCTAGCGGGAGGGATTTCGGCTACGCAGTATTTT.

The V call is TRBV12-3 or TRBV12-4, the J call TRBJ1-5; D might be TRBD1 (6 bases). The CDR3 extends over 15 amino acids. The ends were cut back, 6 bases at V and 5 bases at J, with 17 bases in the middle. As DNA, the CDR3 is TGTGCCAGCAGCCAAGGACAGATTAGGTATCAGCCCCAGCATTTT. As protein: CASSQGQIRYQPQHF.